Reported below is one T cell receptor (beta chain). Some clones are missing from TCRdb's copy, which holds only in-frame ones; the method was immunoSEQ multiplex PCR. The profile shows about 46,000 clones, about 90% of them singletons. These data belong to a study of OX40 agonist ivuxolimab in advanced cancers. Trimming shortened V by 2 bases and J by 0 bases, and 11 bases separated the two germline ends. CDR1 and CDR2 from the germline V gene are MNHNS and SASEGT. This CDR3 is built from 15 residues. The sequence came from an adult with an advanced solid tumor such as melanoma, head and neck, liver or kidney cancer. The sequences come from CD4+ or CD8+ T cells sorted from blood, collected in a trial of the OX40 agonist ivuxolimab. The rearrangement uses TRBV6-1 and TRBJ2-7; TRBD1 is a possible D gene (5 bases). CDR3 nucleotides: TGTGCCAGCAGTGAATATACAGGCCTCTCCTACGAGCAGTACTTC. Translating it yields CASSEYTGLSYEQYF.